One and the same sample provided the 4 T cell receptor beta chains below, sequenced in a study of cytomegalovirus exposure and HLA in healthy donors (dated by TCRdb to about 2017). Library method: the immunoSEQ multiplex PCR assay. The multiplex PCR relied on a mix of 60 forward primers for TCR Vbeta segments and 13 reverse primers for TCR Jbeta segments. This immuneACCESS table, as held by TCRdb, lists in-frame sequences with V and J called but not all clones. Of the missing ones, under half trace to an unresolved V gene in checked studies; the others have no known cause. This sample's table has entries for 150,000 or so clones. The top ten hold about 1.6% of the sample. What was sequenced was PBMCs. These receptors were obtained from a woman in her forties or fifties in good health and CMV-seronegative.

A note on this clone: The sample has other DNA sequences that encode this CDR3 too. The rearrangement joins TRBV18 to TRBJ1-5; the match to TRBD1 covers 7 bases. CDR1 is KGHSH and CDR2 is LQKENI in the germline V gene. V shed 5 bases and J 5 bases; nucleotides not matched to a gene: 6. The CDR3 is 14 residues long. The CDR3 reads CASSARQGDQPQHF. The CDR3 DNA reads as TGTGCCAGCTCAGCCCGGCAGGGGGATCAGCCCCAGCATTTT. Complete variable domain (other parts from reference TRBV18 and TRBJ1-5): NAGVMQNPRHLVRRRGQEARLRCSPMKGHSHVYWYRQLPEEGLKFMVYLQKENIIDESGMPKERFSAEFPKEGPSILRIQQVVRGDSAAYFCASSARQGDQPQHFGDGTRLSIL.

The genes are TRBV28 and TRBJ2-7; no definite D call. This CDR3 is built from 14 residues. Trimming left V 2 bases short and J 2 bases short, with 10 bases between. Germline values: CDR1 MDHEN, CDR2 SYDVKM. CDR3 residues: CASSLPGSPYEQYF. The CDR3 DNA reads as TGTGCCAGCAGTTTACCCGGGTCACCCTACGAGCAGTACTTC.

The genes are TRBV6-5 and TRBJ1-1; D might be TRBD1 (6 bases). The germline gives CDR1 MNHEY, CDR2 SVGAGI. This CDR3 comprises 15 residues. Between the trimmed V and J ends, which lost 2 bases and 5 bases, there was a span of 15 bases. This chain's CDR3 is CASSYNNLGATEAFF. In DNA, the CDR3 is TGTGCCAGCAGTTACAACAACTTGGGGGCTACTGAAGCTTTCTTT.

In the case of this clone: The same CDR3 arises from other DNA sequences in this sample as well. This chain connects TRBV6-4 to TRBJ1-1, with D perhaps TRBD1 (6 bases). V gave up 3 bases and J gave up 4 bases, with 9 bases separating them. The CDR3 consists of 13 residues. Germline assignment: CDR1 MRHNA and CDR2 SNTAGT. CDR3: CASSEGRGTEAFF. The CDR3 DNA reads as TGTGCCAGCAGTGAAGGCAGGGGCACTGAAGCTTTCTTT.